Given below is one T cell receptor (beta chain) in context. These data come from a study of blood T cell repertoires in COVID-19. The CDR3 has 13 amino acids. Germline values: CDR1 SGHNT, CDR2 YYREEE (reference sequence). V was shortened by 4 bases and J by 1 base, with 7 bases between the two germline ends. Here immunoSEQ multiplex PCR was the method, and the copy in TCRdb shows in-frame clones only, minus some. The table records around 94,000 clones, around 90% of them present only once. This chain uses TRBV5-4 with TRBJ2-3; D ambiguous. Sequenced material: peripheral blood. The clonotype comes from a man aged 45 to 65 with active or convalescent COVID-19. DNA of the CDR3: TGTGCCAGCAGCCCGGTAGGCACAGATACGCAGTATTTT. Encoded protein: CASSPVGTDTQYF. The full variable domain, completed using reference TRBV5-4 and TRBJ2-3, is ETGVTQSPTHLIKTRGQQVTLRCSSQSGHNTVSWYQQALGQGPQFIFQYYREEENGRGNFPPRFSGLQFPNYSSELNVNALELDDSALYLCASSPVGTDTQYFGPGTRLTVL.